The 3 T cell receptor beta chains below come from one sample, sequenced in a study of beta chain features in type 1 diabetes. Study-level points and caveats: Researchers report that Type 1 diabetes patients had moderately but significantly shorter TCRB CDR3s across all four CD4+ subsets.

Their antigens are not known. Reverse transcription of all isolated RNA meant that expressed TCRB transcripts were sequenced. Assay: immunoSEQ multiplex PCR; the TCRdb copy retains only in-frame clones and omits some. The table records 300,000 to 450,000 clones, around 13% of them present only once. Sequencing was done on a sample of naive CD4+ T cells from blood. The receptors here all came from a woman between 18 and 29 years old with type 1 diabetes.

This clone was recorded a few times. The chain employs TRBV6-1 and TRBJ1-2, with 7 positions matching TRBD1. Germline-derived CDR1 and CDR2 are MNHNS and SASEGT. V gave up 7 bases and J gave up 0 bases; unmatched junction bases: 8. This CDR3 has 15 residues. The chain's CDR3 is CASTARGVPNYGYTF. In nucleotides, the CDR3 is TGTGCCAGCACAGCCAGGGGGGTCCCTAACTATGGCTACACCTTC.

The chain links TRBV28 to TRBJ1-2; 8 bases match TRBD1. The germline V gene has CDR1 MDHEN and CDR2 SYDVKM. V was clipped by 5 bases and J by 8 bases; unmatched bases: 13. This CDR3 has 15 residues. The CDR3 here is CASSTSTGEGNGYTF. The CDR3 DNA sequence: TGTGCCAGCAGTACCTCGACAGGGGAAGGGAACGGCTACACCTTC.

The rearrangement uses TRBV18 and TRBJ2-1; 7 bases map to TRBD1. Trimming removed 3 bases from V and 0 bases from J; junction bases left unmatched: 5. The germline gives CDR1 KGHSH, CDR2 LQKENI. The CDR3 consists of 16 residues. The CDR3 sequence is CASSPLGQSSYNEQFF. As DNA, the CDR3 is TGTGCCAGCTCACCTTTGGGACAGAGCTCCTACAATGAGCAGTTCTTC.